This T cell receptor (beta chain) was sequenced for a study of T-cell memory formation after mild COVID-19. Study overall: Clusters of TCRs were largely donor specific. General study results and limits: Cross-reactive memory seemingly joined, as some responding clones were found in pre-infection memory. Clones that got smaller from day 15 to 85 had even CD4/CD8, while clones growing later tipped toward CD4+.

Researchers used 5'RACE with constant-segment primers to make TCR alpha and TCR beta cDNA libraries that carry sample barcodes and UMIs. TCRdb processed the 5' RACE reads anew with MiXCR; each CDR3 protein has one entry. The table includes 500,000 to 650,000 distinct CDR3 sequences, about 22% detected once. The CDR3 is 14 amino acids. The germline gives CDR1 SGDLS, CDR2 YYNGEE. V shed 3 bases and J shed 2 bases, with 9 bases lying between them. This clonotype showed up just a few times. What it recognizes is unknown. The material sequenced was PBMCs or a T cell subset sorted from them (not recorded which). The rearrangement uses TRBV9 and TRBJ1-3; TRBD1 might be the D (5 bases). This clonotype was sampled from an adult woman who had mild COVID-19 (a few samples of this study predate the infection). Cell type and time point are not known. CDR3: CASSARDPGNTIYF. The DNA of the CDR3 is TGTGCCAGCAGCGCTAGGGACCCTGGAAACACCATATATTTT.